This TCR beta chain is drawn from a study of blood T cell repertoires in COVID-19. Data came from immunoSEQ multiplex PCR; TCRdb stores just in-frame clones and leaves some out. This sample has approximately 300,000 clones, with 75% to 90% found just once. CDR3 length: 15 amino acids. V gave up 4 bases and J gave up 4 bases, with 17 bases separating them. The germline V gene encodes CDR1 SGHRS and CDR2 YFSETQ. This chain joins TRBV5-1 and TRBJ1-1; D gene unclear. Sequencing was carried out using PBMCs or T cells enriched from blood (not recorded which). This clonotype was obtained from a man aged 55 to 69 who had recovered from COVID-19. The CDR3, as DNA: TGCGCCAGCAGCGCAGACTGGGGAGGTGGCACTGAAGCTTTCTTT. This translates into CASSADWGGGTEAFF.